The 22 T cell receptor beta chains below all came from one sample that was sequenced in a study of blood T cells in healthy people across ages (dated by TCRdb to the mid-2010s). Library construction relied on 5' RACE. Sequenced on an Illumina HiSeq 2500. A second PCR of about 6 to 11 cycles was performed with a sample-barcoded 5' primer and a J-beta primer mix. TCRdb reprocessed the public reads (quality trimming at Q25 with fastp, clone calling with MiXCR) and kept in-frame beta chains. Identical CDR3 protein sequences are pooled into one entry, listed with their most common genes and DNA. This sample is represented by 850,000 or so distinct CDR3 sequences; more than 25% of them were singletons. Of the sample, 15% to 20% is held by the ten largest clones. The sample comprised blood. Receptors originate from a woman of 80 years or more in good health.

At least ten counts were recorded for this clonotype. CDR3 region: CASSQDPYGYTF. CDR3 bases: TGTGCCAGCAGCCAAGATCCCTATGGCTACACCTTC. The rearrangement uses TRBV4-2 and TRBJ1-2; D gene ambiguous. The CDR3 extends over 12 amino acids. V lost 0 bases, J lost 4 bases, and 3 bases lay in between. Germline loops: CDR1 LGHNA, CDR2 YNFKEQ.

This clonotype occurred many times. The chain has TRBV5-1 and TRBJ1-4, with D hard to call. Trimming cost V 1 base and J 0 bases, with 4 bases left between them. The CDR3 runs to 14 residues. Germline CDR1 SGHRS, CDR2 YFSETQ. The CDR3 is CASSLRSTNEKLFF. For the CDR3, the DNA is TGCGCCAGCAGCTTGAGGTCAACTAATGAAAAACTGTTTTTT. The full variable domain, completed using reference TRBV5-1 and TRBJ1-4, is KAGVTQTPRYLIKTRGQQVTLSCSPISGHRSVSWYQQTPGQGLQFLFEYFSETQRNKGNFPGRFSGRQFSNSRSEMNVSTLELGDSALYLCASSLRSTNEKLFFGSGTQLSVL.

This clonotype was seen many times. The chain has TRBV7-2 and TRBJ2-1, with D uncertain. Germline-derived CDR1 and CDR2 are SGHTA and FQGNSA. This CDR3 contains 16 residues. The V end lost 4 bases, the J end lost 2 bases, and 15 bases lay between the germline ends. The CDR3 region is CASSSRVVRAYNEQFF. The CDR3, as DNA: TGTGCCAGCAGCTCTCGGGTCGTGCGTGCCTACAATGAGCAGTTCTTC.

This clonotype has a count of ten or more. V gene TRBV20-1 combines with J gene TRBJ2-4; tentative D call: TRBD1 (5 bases). This CDR3 contains 14 residues. The ends were cut back, 0 bases at V and 8 bases at J, with 14 bases in the middle. Germline loops: CDR1 DFQATT, CDR2 SNEGSKA (reference sequence). The CDR3 sequence: CSARDPLTVDIQYF. In nucleotides, the CDR3 is TGCAGTGCTAGAGATCCCTTGACAGTCGACATTCAGTACTTC.

This clonotype was observed at least ten times. The chain joins TRBV6-5 to TRBJ2-7; a possible D gene is TRBD1 (5 bases). V lost 2 bases to trimming and J lost 6 bases, with 11 bases between them. The germline gives CDR1 MNHEY, CDR2 SVGAGI. The CDR3 contains 13 residues. The CDR3, as DNA: TGTGCCAGCAGTTACATTAGGGGTGGCGAGCAGTACTTC. This gives the protein CASSYIRGGEQYF.

The rearrangement links TRBV12-3 or TRBV12-4 to TRBJ2-6; weak D call: TRBD2 (6 bases). The CDR3 loop spans 17 amino acids. Trimming shortened V by 2 bases and J by 3 bases, and 14 bases separated the two germline ends. In nucleotides, the CDR3 is TGTGCCAGCAGTTTAATTGGAGGGTTTAATGGGGCCAACGTCCTGACTTTC. This encodes CASSLIGGFNGANVLTF.

This clonotype has more than one count but fewer than ten. A read error may explain this, as a much larger clone is one base away. The chain joins TRBV3-1 to TRBJ2-7; no reliable D call. The tail of the sequence fits TRBJ2-4 better, so the J call may be wrong. The CDR3 extends over 13 amino acids. CDR1 and CDR2 (germline): LGHDT, YNNKEL (reference sequence). This chain's CDR3 is CASSLAIRGIQYF. The CDR3 nucleotides are TGTGCCAGCAGCCTCGCCATACGAGGCATTCAGTACTTC.

This clonotype was counted between two and nine times. V gene TRBV12-3 or TRBV12-4 combines with J gene TRBJ2-3; no clear D. The CDR3 consists of 13 residues. V was shortened by 7 bases and J by 5 bases, with 13 bases between the two germline ends. The CDR3 is CASILAWGDTQYF. The CDR3 coding sequence is TGTGCCAGCATCCTCGCCTGGGGAGATACGCAGTATTTT.

This clonotype was detected a few times. The chain employs TRBV7-2 and TRBJ1-1, with 8 bases that match TRBD1. This CDR3 contains 13 residues. The germline gives CDR1 SGHTA, CDR2 FQGNSA. The J segment lost 1 base and the V segment lost 6 bases, leaving 1 base of the junction unmatched. The CDR3 loop reads CASRDRANTEAFF. CDR3 DNA sequence: TGTGCCAGCAGGGACAGGGCGAACACTGAAGCTTTCTTT.

Ten or more counts support this clonotype. This chain links TRBV12-3 or TRBV12-4 with TRBJ2-5, with 13 bases identical to TRBD2. This CDR3 region has 16 residues. V lost 5 bases to trimming and J lost 4 bases; unmatched junction nucleotides: 7. DNA for the CDR3: TGTGCCAGCAGTGCTCGACTAGCGGGGGGAGGAGAGACCCAGTACTTC. Translated: CASSARLAGGGETQYF.

CDR3 nucleotide sequence: TGTGCCAGTAGTATTTCCCTAGCGGTGATCTACGAGCAGTACTTC. This gives the protein CASSISLAVIYEQYF. The chain has TRBV4-2 and TRBJ2-7, with 7 bases identical to TRBD2. This CDR3 has 15 residues. The germline CDR1 and CDR2 sequences are LGHNA and YNFKEQ. The ends lost 9 bases at V and 3 bases at J; junction bases unmatched: 14.

On this clonotype itself: A much larger clone differs by one base, so this may be a read error. This chain uses TRBV4-3 with TRBJ2-7, with D possibly TRBD2 on 5 matching bases. This CDR3 has 16 residues. From germline, CDR1 is LGHNA and CDR2 YSLEER. Trimming shortened V by 0 bases and J by 5 bases, and 17 bases separated the two germline ends. The chain's CDR3 is CASSQDSGLPPHEQYF. The CDR3 bases are TGCGCCAGCAGCCAAGATTCGGGATTGCCACCCCACGAGCAGTACTTC.

As for this clonotype: Being one base from a much bigger clone, this may be a read error. The rearrangement uses TRBV12-3 or TRBV12-4 and TRBJ1-2; D remains unclear. CDR3 size: 14 residues. The germline V and J ends were trimmed by 6 bases and 6 bases, with 17 bases remaining between them. CDR3 sequence (DNA): TGTGCCAGCAGCCCCGGTGGAGTAAACCATGGCTACACCTTC. It yields the protein CASSPGGVNHGYTF.

This clonotype appeared many times. The V and J genes are TRBV7-9 and TRBJ1-2; D remains ambiguous. This CDR3 is 14 amino acids long. V gave up 5 bases and J gave up 8 bases, with 18 bases separating them. Germline V gives CDR1 SEHNR, CDR2 FQNEAQ (reference sequence). CDR3 sequence (DNA): TGTGCCAGCAGCCCCCCGGACCTCCCCGGAGGCTACACCTTC. It translates to CASSPPDLPGGYTF.

This clonotype has just a few counts. The chain has TRBV9 and TRBJ1-2, with TRBD1 identical over 8 bases. Per the germline V gene, CDR1 is SGDLS and CDR2 is YYNGEE. Unmatched junction bases numbered 9, after V lost 3 bases and J lost 5 bases. The length of the CDR3 is 15 residues. DNA for the CDR3: TGTGCCAGCAGCGGAGGACAGGGACCCACTTATGGCTACACCTTC. The encoded protein is CASSGGQGPTYGYTF.

The V call is TRBV4-2, the J call TRBJ2-1, with D possibly being TRBD1 or TRBD2 (6 bases each). V lost 1 base and J 13 bases, leaving 20 bases between the germline ends. Per the germline V gene, CDR1 is LGHNA and CDR2 is YNFKEQ. This CDR3 is 15 amino acids long. The CDR3, as DNA: TGTGCCAGCAGCCAAGGTTTGGCGGGACAAGAGACCCAGTTCTTC. Translation: CASSQGLAGQETQFF.

The rearrangement uses TRBV20-1 and TRBJ2-1; 9 bases fit TRBD1. The CDR3 sequence is 15 residues long. The germline CDR1 and CDR2 sequences are DFQATT and SNEGSKA (reference sequence). The J segment lost 5 bases and the V segment lost 2 bases, leaving 7 bases of the junction unmatched. The CDR3 spells CSARPGTGFHNEQFF. As DNA, the CDR3 is TGCAGTGCTAGACCCGGGACAGGGTTCCACAATGAGCAGTTCTTC.

This clonotype was detected only a few times. This clone may be a read error of a much larger clone one base away. The chain joins TRBV7-9 to TRBJ2-7; 11 nucleotides agree with TRBD1. The ends lost 5 bases at V and 2 bases at J; junction bases unmatched: 8. The length of the CDR3 is 16 residues. Germline loops: CDR1 SEHNR, CDR2 FQNEAQ (reference sequence). The CDR3 DNA reads TGTGCCAGCAGCCCGTCGTTGGGACAGGGGGCCTACGAGCAGTACTTC. Residues: CASSPSLGQGAYEQYF.

This clonotype was counted only a few times. This chain joins TRBV5-1 and TRBJ1-6; D is ambiguous. The CDR3 covers 15 residues. The germline CDR1 and CDR2 sequences are SGHRS and YFSETQ. Trimming removed 0 bases from V and 8 bases from J, with 12 bases in between. The CDR3 coding sequence is TGCGCCAGCAGCTTGGCCGGTAGTAGTTATTCACCCCTCCACTTT. It translates to CASSLAGSSYSPLHF.

About this clonotype itself: Sequence at one end of the junction differs from germline and may be a read error. The rearrangement joins TRBV5-1 to TRBJ2-6; the D is unclear. This CDR3 comprises 15 residues. Looked up from germline, CDR1 is SGHRS and CDR2 is YFSETQ. CDR3 DNA sequence: TGCGCCAACAGCTTAGCTAACTATGGGGCCAACGTCCTGACTTTC. This encodes CANSLANYGANVLTF.

This clonotype came up many times. The chain combines TRBV29-1 with TRBJ2-6; maybe TRBD2 (5 bases). Germline V gene sequence: CDR1 SQVTM, CDR2 ANQGSEA. This CDR3 comprises 16 residues. The V and J ends lost 6 bases and 2 bases respectively, with 17 bases between them. The CDR3 sequence: CSVLLRGRTGANVLTF. The CDR3 nucleotides read TGCAGCGTCCTGTTGAGAGGGCGCACTGGGGCCAACGTCCTGACTTTC.

This clonotype was detected many times. The chain joins TRBV11-2 to TRBJ2-3; tentative D call: TRBD1 (5 bases). Trimming cost V 0 bases and J 4 bases, with 11 bases left between them. The length of the CDR3 is 15 residues. Germline V CDR1 and CDR2: SGHAT, FQNNGV. CDR3 DNA: TGTGCCAGCAGCTTAGATCCAGGGTATTCAGATACGCAGTATTTT. This gives the protein CASSLDPGYSDTQYF.